A single sample is the source of the 32 T cell receptor beta chains below, sequenced in a study of control samples from healthy donors and cancer patients. Only in-frame clones appear in the TCRdb table, and some are missing; sequencing was by immunoSEQ multiplex PCR. The sample yields 120,000 or so clones, around 87% seen once. Input material: blood. All receptors come from a man aged 35 to 55 in good health.

The chain is built from TRBV29-1 and TRBJ1-2; TRBD1 matches 7 bases. There are 13 residues in the CDR3. Germline CDR1 SQVTM, CDR2 ANQGSEA. The trim removed 6 bases at V and 4 bases at J, leaving 8 bases unmatched. The CDR3 here is CSVADRESYGYTF. In DNA, the CDR3 is TGCAGCGTCGCAGACAGGGAAAGCTATGGCTACACCTTC.

The chain is built from TRBV19 and TRBJ2-2, with 7 bases matching TRBD2. V lost 9 bases, J lost 4 bases, and 5 bases stayed unmatched. CDR3 length: 13 residues. CDR1 is LNHDA, CDR2 SQIVND, per germline (reference sequence). Here the CDR3 DNA reads TGTGCCAGCTTTTCGGGGGGCACCGGGGAGCTGTTTTTT. Protein product: CASFSGGTGELFF.

The rearrangement joins TRBV5-1 to TRBJ1-4; D ambiguous. The CDR3 totals 15 residues. The germline CDR1 and CDR2 sequences are SGHRS and YFSETQ. Trimming removed 4 bases from V and 4 bases from J, with 14 bases in between. The CDR3 protein is CASSLGAGLNEKLFF. The CDR3 DNA sequence: TGCGCCAGCAGCCTCGGTGCGGGCCTTAATGAAAAACTGTTTTTT. Looking up the rest from reference TRBV5-1 and TRBJ1-4 gives the full variable domain: KAGVTQTPRYLIKTRGQQVTLSCSPISGHRSVSWYQQTPGQGLQFLFEYFSETQRNKGNFPGRFSGRQFSNSRSEMNVSTLELGDSALYLCASSLGAGLNEKLFFGSGTQLSVL.

This sequence joins TRBV19 and TRBJ1-3, with D maybe TRBD1 (5 bases). V was cut by 7 bases and J by 7 bases, with 14 bases left in between. Germline V gene lookup returns CDR1 LNHDA and CDR2 SQIVND (reference sequence). The CDR3 has 13 amino acids. In DNA form, the CDR3 reads TGTGCCAGTACTGGCAGGACACTCAACACCATATATTTT. As protein: CASTGRTLNTIYF.

The V and J genes are TRBV11-2 and TRBJ2-1; D not certain. Germline-derived CDR1 and CDR2 are SGHAT and FQNNGV. This CDR3 region has 14 residues. Trimming removed 5 bases at V and 8 bases at J, with 16 bases between. The chain's CDR3 is CASSPGTLRYEQFF. CDR3 bases: TGTGCCAGCAGCCCCGGTACCTTGCGGTATGAGCAGTTCTTC.

This chain connects TRBV5-1 to TRBJ1-1; 7 positions match TRBD1. There are 16 residues in the CDR3. V dropped 4 bases and J dropped 0; count of bases not matched to a gene: 9. Germline loops: CDR1 SGHRS, CDR2 YFSETQ. CDR3 nucleotides: TGCGCCAGCAGCAGTGGACAGGAACGCATGAACACTGAAGCTTTCTTT. Residues: CASSSGQERMNTEAFF.

This sequence joins TRBV7-9 and TRBJ2-3; 8 bases align to TRBD2. Trimming at V came to 1 base and at J to 3 bases, leaving 6 bases not matched to a gene. Germline CDR1 SEHNR, CDR2 FQNEAQ (reference sequence). The CDR3 covers 16 residues. The CDR3 sequence is CASSLGAGGPTDTQYF. Written as DNA, the CDR3 is TGTGCCAGCAGCTTAGGCGCGGGGGGCCCTACAGATACGCAGTATTTT.

As to this clone: At the DNA level, this CDR3 is encoded by other sequences in the same sample as well. The chain is built from TRBV6-6 and TRBJ2-5, with 10 bases that match TRBD2. Trimming took 2 bases from V and 5 from J; bases not matched to a gene: 2. CDR1 MNHNY and CDR2 SVGAGI come from the germline V gene (reference sequence). There are 14 residues in the CDR3. CDR3 sequence reads: CASSYSGGVETQYF. CDR3 in DNA: TGTGCCAGCAGTTACAGCGGGGGGGTGGAGACCCAGTACTTC.

The CDR3 DNA is TGTGCCAGCAGTGGAAGATTCACATACAGGGATAAGAGTGAAGCTTTCTTT. This codes for CASSGRFTYRDKSEAFF. The chain is built from TRBV25-1 and TRBJ1-1; weak D call: TRBD1 (6 bases). From germline, CDR1 is MGHDK and CDR2 SYGVNS. The CDR3 extends over 17 amino acids. Trimming left V 4 bases short and J 7 bases short, with 25 bases between.

This clone was counted a single time. The rearrangement uses TRBV24-1 and TRBJ2-3; 7 nucleotides align to TRBD2. Germline CDR1 is KGHDR and CDR2 is SFDVKD. With 1 base clipped from V and 1 base from J, the junction kept 4 bases outside the gene matches. This CDR3 has 16 residues. The CDR3 is CATSDLASGRTDTQYF. The CDR3 bases are TGTGCCACCAGTGATTTAGCTAGCGGCCGCACAGATACGCAGTATTTT.

This clone was seen once. The rearrangement uses TRBV25-1 and TRBJ1-5; 9 positions match TRBD1. CDR1 is MGHDK, CDR2 SYGVNS, per germline. Trimming removed 5 bases from V and 2 bases from J; junction bases left unmatched: 7. The CDR3 runs to 16 residues. The DNA for the CDR3 is TGTGCCAGCAGTACGGACAGGGGAGACGGCAATCAGCCCCAGCATTTT. Residues: CASSTDRGDGNQPQHF.

This chain links TRBV7-3 with TRBJ2-1; D not resolved. CDR3 size: 14 residues. Germline CDR1 SGHTA, CDR2 FQGTGA. The V end lost 6 bases, the J end lost 9 bases, and 18 bases lay between the germline ends. The CDR3 coding sequence is TGTGCCAGCAGTGTTGCAGGATCATTTGGTGAGCAGTTCTTC. Translated: CASSVAGSFGEQFF.

V and J are TRBV13 and TRBJ2-2, with D perhaps being TRBD1 or TRBD2 (6 bases each). Trimming removed 6 bases from V and 6 bases from J, with 14 bases in between. Germline V CDR1 and CDR2: PRHDT, FYEKMQ (reference sequence). The CDR3 spans 14 residues. This CDR3 is CASRRAGEAGELFF. For the CDR3, the DNA is TGTGCCAGCAGAAGGGCAGGGGAGGCCGGGGAGCTGTTTTTT.

The V and J genes are TRBV2 and TRBJ1-5, with D possibly TRBD1 on 5 matching bases. CDR3 length: 13 residues. From germline, CDR1 is SNHLY and CDR2 FYNNEI. Deletions cut 4 bases from V and 4 bases from J, with 8 bases between. CDR3 in amino acids: CASSGTPNQPQHF. The CDR3 DNA reads as TGTGCCAGCAGTGGGACACCGAATCAGCCCCAGCATTTT.

The chain carries TRBV30 and TRBJ1-1; no clear D. Germline assignment: CDR1 GTSNPN and CDR2 SVGIG (reference sequence). The CDR3 loop spans 13 amino acids. Trimming stripped 3 bases from V and 11 bases from J, with 19 bases between. The CDR3 DNA follows: TGTGCCTGGAGCTCTACGGTGATTTCGGTGGCTTTCTTT. This encodes CAWSSTVISVAFF. Full variable domain (outside the CDR3, taken from reference TRBV30 and TRBJ1-1): SQTIHQWPATLVQPVGSPLSLECTVEGTSNPNLYWYRQAAGRGLQLLFYSVGIGQISSEVPQNLSASRPQDRQFILSSKKLLLSDSGFYLCAWSSTVISVAFFGQGTRLTVV.

This clone was counted once. The rearrangement joins TRBV15 to TRBJ1-1, with 12 nucleotides matching TRBD1. The CDR3 sequence is 16 residues long. The V segment lost 5 bases and the J segment 0 bases; nucleotides outside the gene matches: 4. Germline V gene sequence: CDR1 LNHNV, CDR2 YYDKDF (reference sequence). DNA of the CDR3: TGTGCCACCAGCCCCGGGACAGGGGGCCTGAACACTGAAGCTTTCTTT. This codes for CATSPGTGGLNTEAFF.

A single count supports this clone. The chain combines TRBV27 with TRBJ2-1; no firm D call. The germline gives CDR1 MNHEY, CDR2 SMNVEV (reference sequence). The CDR3 length is 13 residues. The V end lost 2 bases, the J end lost 6 bases, and 8 bases lay between the germline ends. As DNA, the CDR3 is TGTGCCAGCAGTTTAGGAACACGCAATGAGCAGTTCTTC. Translating gives CASSLGTRNEQFF.

J is TRBJ2-3 and V is TRBV5-6; D unresolved. Germline V gives CDR1 SGHDT, CDR2 YYEEEE. V was shortened by 0 bases and J by 4 bases, with 6 bases between the two germline ends. This CDR3 region has 13 residues. CDR3 nucleotide sequence: TGTGCCAGCAGCTTGGAGTTTGCAGATACGCAGTATTTT. Residues: CASSLEFADTQYF.

Only one count was recorded for this clone. The CDR3 is CASSLDRAGNTIYF. The CDR3 DNA is TGTGCCAGCAGCTTAGACAGGGCTGGAAACACCATATATTTT. The chain is built from TRBV7-9 and TRBJ1-3, with TRBD1 as a possible D gene (6 bases). V was trimmed by 1 base and J by 2 bases, leaving 6 bases between them. This CDR3 has 14 amino acids. Germline CDR1 reads SEHNR; CDR2 reads FQNEAQ (reference sequence).

This rearrangement joins TRBV7-6 to TRBJ2-2; a possible D gene is TRBD2 (5 bases). CDR3 length: 16 amino acids. Germline values: CDR1 SGHVS, CDR2 FNYEAQ. V shed 5 bases and J shed 6 bases, with 19 bases lying between them. CDR3 nucleotides: TGTGCCAGCAGCGCCACCCGGACGGGATCGGCCGGGGAGCTGTTTTTT. Its protein product is CASSATRTGSAGELFF.

V and J are TRBV24-1 and TRBJ2-3; D not certain. This CDR3 comprises 16 residues. The V end lost 4 bases, the J end lost 2 bases, and 15 bases lay between the germline ends. The germline CDR1 and CDR2 sequences are KGHDR and SFDVKD. The CDR3 reads CATSDPAVTLTDTQYF. The CDR3 DNA sequence: TGTGCCACCAGTGACCCCGCGGTGACCCTCACAGATACGCAGTATTTT.

The chain carries TRBV11-3 and TRBJ2-1; TRBD2 aligns across 14 bases. CDR1 and CDR2 (germline): SGHNT, YENEEA. Trimming cost V 11 bases and J 6 bases; bases outside gene matches: 9. The CDR3 length is 15 residues. CDR3 protein: CASNHGLAGGNEQFF. The CDR3 DNA reads as TGTGCCTCCAACCACGGACTAGCGGGAGGCAATGAGCAGTTCTTC.

This clone was seen just once. The V and J genes are TRBV18 and TRBJ2-1; D might be TRBD2 (6 bases). V lost 2 bases and J lost 3, with 14 bases in between. CDR3 size: 16 residues. Germline CDR1 KGHSH, CDR2 LQKENI. CDR3 DNA sequence: TGTGCCAGCTCACCAATCGGGGGTTGGGGCTACAATGAGCAGTTCTTC. This gives the protein CASSPIGGWGYNEQFF.

This clone was seen only once. The chain has TRBV3-1 (or the pseudogene TRBV3-2) and TRBJ2-3, with 9 bases identical to TRBD2. V gave up 3 bases and J gave up 3 bases; unmatched junction bases: 10. Germline-derived CDR1 and CDR2 are LGHDT and YNNKEL (reference sequence). This CDR3 comprises 17 residues. The CDR3 region is CASSHGAGGPRTDTQYF. The CDR3 coding sequence is TGTGCCAGCAGCCATGGGGCGGGGGGGCCGAGGACAGATACGCAGTATTTT.

V gene TRBV7-2 combines with J gene TRBJ2-5; possible D gene TRBD2, 5 bases. There are 11 residues in the CDR3. V was cut by 5 bases and J by 7 bases, with 8 bases left in between. In germline, CDR1 is SGHTA, CDR2 FQGNSA. In DNA, the CDR3 is TGTGCCAGCAGCCCGAGCGGGACCCAGTACTTC. Translating gives CASSPSGTQYF.

This sequence joins TRBV7-8 and TRBJ2-1, with a weak D call TRBD2 (5 bases). Germline-derived CDR1 and CDR2 are SGHVS and FQNEAQ. CDR3 length equals 16 residues. Between the trimmed V and J ends, which lost 5 bases and 0 bases, there was a span of 14 bases. CDR3 nucleotide sequence: TGTGCCAGCAGCGTCCGACCGGGGAGCTCCTACAATGAGCAGTTCTTC. Translating gives CASSVRPGSSYNEQFF.

V is TRBV16 and J is TRBJ1-1, with D perhaps TRBD1 (5 bases). The CDR3 is 16 residues long. V shed 4 bases and J shed 1 base, with 16 bases lying between them. CDR1 is KGHSY, CDR2 FQNENV, per germline. The CDR3 coding sequence is TGTGCCAGCAGCCTCCAGTACGGGGCCGCGAACACTGAAGCTTTCTTT. Translated: CASSLQYGAANTEAFF.

The rearrangement uses TRBV18 and TRBJ1-3; possible D gene TRBD1, 5 bases. Germline V lookup: CDR1 KGHSH, CDR2 LQKENI. This CDR3 region has 16 residues. Trimming pared 3 bases from V and 0 bases from J, leaving 12 bases between. CDR3 DNA sequence: TGTGCCAGCTCACCGGGACTTCCCGACTCTGGAAACACCATATATTTT. It translates to CASSPGLPDSGNTIYF.

The rearrangement uses TRBV7-2 and TRBJ1-3; D is unclear. Germline V gene lookup returns CDR1 SGHTA and CDR2 FQGNSA. Trimming cost V 2 bases and J 8 bases, with 16 bases left between them. CDR3 length: 15 amino acids. The CDR3 spells CASSLQSSAGDTIYF. The DNA for the CDR3 is TGTGCCAGCAGCTTACAGAGCTCAGCTGGGGACACCATATATTTT.

V is TRBV7-2 and J is TRBJ2-2, with 8 nucleotides matching TRBD1. The J segment lost 6 bases and the V segment lost 6 bases, leaving 9 bases of the junction unmatched. This CDR3 is 15 amino acids long. CDR1 is SGHTA, CDR2 FQGNSA, per germline. In nucleotides, the CDR3 is TGTGCCAGCAGATATGGACAGGGTTGGCCCGGGGAGCTGTTTTTT. Its translation is CASRYGQGWPGELFF.

The chain joins TRBV24-1 to TRBJ2-6; 7 bases map to TRBD1. The V and J ends lost 12 bases and 0 bases, in that order; junction bases with no gene match: 1. Per the germline V gene, CDR1 is KGHDR and CDR2 is SFDVKD. This CDR3 spans 13 amino acids. The chain's CDR3 is CAAGGSGANVLTF. The CDR3 DNA follows: TGTGCCGCAGGGGGCTCTGGGGCCAACGTCCTGACTTTC.

The chain combines TRBV5-5 with TRBJ2-1, with 7 bases that match TRBD2. The CDR3 extends over 14 amino acids. The junction had 4 bases not matched to a gene; V was cut back by 2 bases and J by 5 bases. Germline V gene data show CDR1 as SGHKS and CDR2 as YYEKEE (reference sequence). CDR3 protein: CASSFGGGNNEQFF. DNA for the CDR3: TGTGCCAGCAGCTTCGGCGGGGGTAACAATGAGCAGTTCTTC.